The 18 T cell receptor beta chains given below trace back to one sample, sequenced in a study of regulatory dendritic cells for organ transplantation. CFSE-labeled sorted T cells met regulatory or mature dendritic cells for 5 to 6 days. Clones were sequenced by immunoSEQ multiplex PCR, and TCRdb holds only the in-frame ones, with some missing. The data hold roughly 9,800 clones, with over 80% observed a single time. What these receptors recognize is not known. Sample: memory CD4+ T cells from blood cultured with dendritic cells. Specified subset: CD45RO+ memory T cells. All receptors derive from a human donor in good health.

The V gene is TRBV19, the J gene TRBJ2-7; the D call may be TRBD1 or TRBD2 (5 bases each). This CDR3 has 11 amino acids. Germline CDR1 LNHDA, CDR2 SQIVND (reference sequence). Between the trimmed V and J ends, which lost 5 bases and 4 bases, there was a span of 6 bases. The CDR3 sequence: CASSGGYEQYF. The CDR3 coding sequence is TGTGCCAGTAGTGGGGGTTACGAGCAGTACTTC.

The V gene is TRBV20-1, the J gene TRBJ1-4, with 9 positions matching TRBD1. CDR3 size: 11 residues. Germline-derived CDR1 and CDR2 are DFQATT and SNEGSKA (reference sequence). Germline trimming cut 8 bases from V and 8 bases from J; bases unmatched to any gene: 3. CDR3: CSTGGAEKLFF. In DNA, the CDR3 is TGCAGTACAGGGGGCGCGGAAAAACTGTTTTTT.

The V call is TRBV7-2, the J call TRBJ2-1, with 7 bases identical to TRBD1. The CDR3 loop spans 15 amino acids. CDR1 and CDR2 (germline): SGHTA, FQGNSA. Trimming cost V 5 bases and J 8 bases; bases outside gene matches: 12. In DNA, the CDR3 is TGTGCCAGCAGCCCTGGACAGGTGGTATCTTATGAGCAGTTCTTC. Protein sequence: CASSPGQVVSYEQFF.

The chain is built from TRBV9 and TRBJ2-5; D remains unclear. CDR1 is SGDLS and CDR2 is YYNGEE in the germline V gene. This CDR3 has 17 amino acids. Trimming took 2 bases from V and 5 from J, leaving 22 bases between them. Here the CDR3 reads CASSVEMGGLGLETQYF. DNA of the CDR3: TGTGCCAGCAGCGTTGAAATGGGCGGCCTCGGGCTTGAGACCCAGTACTTC.

In regard to this clone: One junction end disagrees with the germline gene, perhaps due to a read error. The sample contains more than one DNA sequence encoding this CDR3. The rearrangement links TRBV19 to TRBJ2-7; TRBD2 aligns across 10 bases. Germline V lookup: CDR1 LNHDA, CDR2 SQIVND (reference sequence). The CDR3 is made up of 14 amino acids. In DNA form, the CDR3 reads TGTGCCAGTACCCGGACTAGCGGACCCTACGAGCAGTATTTC. Protein product: CASTRTSGPYEQYF.

This clone has a single count. V is TRBV6-1 and J is TRBJ2-1; 8 bases line up with TRBD2. J gave up 7 bases and V 2 bases, and 7 bases lay outside the gene matches. Germline loops: CDR1 MNHNS, CDR2 SASEGT. This CDR3 has 15 amino acids. The CDR3 DNA sequence: TGTGCCAGCAGTGAAATGGCGGGAGGTCAAAATGAGCAGTTCTTC. It yields the protein CASSEMAGGQNEQFF.

V usage is TRBV2 and J usage is TRBJ2-1; no clear D. CDR1 is SNHLY, CDR2 FYNNEI, per germline. V lost 8 bases to trimming and J lost 4 bases, with 6 bases between them. CDR3 length: 11 amino acids. The CDR3 is CASSSYNEQFF. CDR3 nucleotides: TGTGCCAGCTCCTCGTACAATGAGCAGTTCTTC.

This rearrangement joins TRBV29-1 to TRBJ1-2; 9 nucleotides align to TRBD1. Germline trimming cut 7 bases from V and 5 bases from J; bases unmatched to any gene: 11. Germline lookup yields CDR1 SQVTM and CDR2 ANQGSEA. The CDR3 is 14 residues long. This CDR3 reads CSAGGPGTGYGYTF. In DNA, the CDR3 is TGCAGCGCTGGGGGCCCCGGGACAGGGTATGGCTACACCTTC.

The chain recombines TRBV7-3 with TRBJ1-1; D call uncertain. From germline, CDR1 is SGHTA and CDR2 FQGTGA. Trimming left V 5 bases short and J 5 bases short, with 12 bases between. The CDR3 loop spans 13 amino acids. The CDR3 region is CASSPTIGTEAFF. As DNA, the CDR3 is TGTGCCAGCAGCCCCACGATCGGGACTGAAGCTTTCTTT.

This clone was seen a single time. The chain has TRBV7-9 and TRBJ2-7; D ambiguous. Per the germline V gene, CDR1 is SEHNR and CDR2 is FQNEAQ (reference sequence). This CDR3 comprises 13 residues. Trimming took 5 bases from V and 2 from J, leaving 10 bases between them. As DNA, the CDR3 is TGTGCCAGCAGCCCCGCCGGGCCCTACGAGCAGTACTTC. It encodes CASSPAGPYEQYF.

Concerning this clone itself: One end of the junction varies from germline; a read error may be responsible. V and J are TRBV7-7 and TRBJ2-2; no definite D call. In germline, CDR1 is SSHAT, CDR2 FNYEAQ (reference sequence). The CDR3 is made up of 15 amino acids. CDR3: CASSFNPTNTGELFF. The CDR3 region has the DNA TGTGCTAGCAGCTTTAATCCTACGAACACCGGGGAGCTGTTTTTT.

The chain combines TRBV6-5 with TRBJ2-1; tentatively, D is TRBD2 (5 bases). Trimming pared 10 bases from V and 4 bases from J, leaving 14 bases between. Per the germline V gene, CDR1 is MNHEY and CDR2 is SVGAGI. The CDR3 runs 13 residues. CDR3 loop: CATTRGWYNEQFF. As DNA, the CDR3 is TGTGCCACGACACGGGGTTGGTACAATGAGCAGTTCTTC.

The V call is TRBV6-1, the J call TRBJ2-7; 10 bases match TRBD1. The CDR3 runs to 15 residues. V gave up 9 bases and J gave up 1 base; unmatched junction bases: 9. Germline V lookup: CDR1 MNHNS, CDR2 SASEGT. CDR3: CASCSRDRGSYEQYF. CDR3 sequence (DNA): TGTGCCAGTTGTTCCCGGGACAGGGGATCCTACGAGCAGTACTTC.

This sequence joins TRBV5-4 and TRBJ2-5, with TRBD2 matching over 10 bases. In germline, CDR1 is SGHNT, CDR2 YYREEE (reference sequence). With 3 bases clipped from V and 1 base from J, the junction kept 3 bases outside the gene matches. CDR3 length equals 15 residues. The CDR3 nucleotides read TGTGCCAGCAGCTCACTAGCGGGAACCCAAGAGACCCAGTACTTC. This codes for CASSSLAGTQETQYF.

This clone was counted once. CDR3: CASSGKTGDSTGELFF. The CDR3 DNA is TGCGCCAGCAGTGGAAAGACAGGGGATAGCACCGGGGAGCTGTTTTTT. The chain carries TRBV4-1 and TRBJ2-2; TRBD1 agrees at 8 bases. This CDR3 has 16 amino acids. Trimming at V came to 6 bases and at J to 4 bases, leaving 10 bases not matched to a gene. Germline CDR1 MGHRA, CDR2 YSYEKL.

V gene TRBV4-1 combines with J gene TRBJ1-2; the D gene is possibly TRBD1 (6 bases). Germline CDR1 reads MGHRA; CDR2 reads YSYEKL. The V end lost 1 base, the J end lost 5 bases, and 11 bases lay between the germline ends. This CDR3 has 14 amino acids. CDR3 protein: CASSQVPGAYGYTF. The CDR3 DNA is TGCGCCAGCAGCCAAGTTCCAGGGGCATATGGCTACACCTTC.

The chain is built from TRBV23-1 and TRBJ1-2; D is undetermined. TRBV23-1 is designated an ORF whose function remains uncertain. Trimming shortened V by 7 bases and J by 2 bases, and 14 bases separated the two germline ends. The CDR3 runs to 14 residues. DNA for the CDR3: TGCGCCAGCATTCCTCGGCTCAAAAACTATGGCTACACCTTC. Protein: CASIPRLKNYGYTF.

This clone was seen just once. The rearrangement joins TRBV4-2 to TRBJ2-5; no clear D gene. Trimming left V 4 bases short and J 1 base short, with 7 bases between. The CDR3 consists of 13 residues. Germline lookup yields CDR1 LGHNA and CDR2 YNFKEQ. The CDR3 sequence: CASSPQSQETQYF. As DNA, the CDR3 is TGTGCCAGCAGCCCTCAGTCCCAAGAGACCCAGTACTTC.